This record covers a single T cell receptor (beta chain). The V and J ends lost 4 bases and 6 bases respectively, with 10 bases between them. The CDR3 has 13 residues. From germline, CDR1 is LNHDA and CDR2 SQIVND (reference sequence). The data originate from a study of Ad26.COV2.S vaccination and SARS-CoV-2 variants. Treatment of the sample: some 20 received Ad26.COV2.S at low or high dose, single or two shots; several received placebo; per-sample allocation not given. Sampling happened 63 days after the first vaccine or placebo injection. This table comes from immunoSEQ multiplex PCR, and its TCRdb copy is limited to in-frame clones, with some not included. The table shows some 270,000 clones, with roughly 87% occurring only once.

The V and J genes are TRBV19 and TRBJ2-1, with D unclear. The specimen was peripheral blood, collected in a trial of Ad26.COV2.S vaccine versus placebo. The TCR comes from a person aged 18 to 65 who received the Ad26.COV2.S COVID-19 vaccine or a placebo. This CDR3 is CASSTKMGNEQFF. CDR3 coding DNA: TGTGCCAGTAGTACCAAAATGGGCAATGAGCAGTTCTTC. Full variable domain (remainder filled in from reference TRBV19 and TRBJ2-1): DGGITQSPKYLFRKEGQNVTLSCEQNLNHDAMYWYRQDPGQGLRLIYYSQIVNDFQKGDIAEGYSVSREKKESFPLTVTSAQKNPTAFYLCASSTKMGNEQFFGPGTRLTVL.